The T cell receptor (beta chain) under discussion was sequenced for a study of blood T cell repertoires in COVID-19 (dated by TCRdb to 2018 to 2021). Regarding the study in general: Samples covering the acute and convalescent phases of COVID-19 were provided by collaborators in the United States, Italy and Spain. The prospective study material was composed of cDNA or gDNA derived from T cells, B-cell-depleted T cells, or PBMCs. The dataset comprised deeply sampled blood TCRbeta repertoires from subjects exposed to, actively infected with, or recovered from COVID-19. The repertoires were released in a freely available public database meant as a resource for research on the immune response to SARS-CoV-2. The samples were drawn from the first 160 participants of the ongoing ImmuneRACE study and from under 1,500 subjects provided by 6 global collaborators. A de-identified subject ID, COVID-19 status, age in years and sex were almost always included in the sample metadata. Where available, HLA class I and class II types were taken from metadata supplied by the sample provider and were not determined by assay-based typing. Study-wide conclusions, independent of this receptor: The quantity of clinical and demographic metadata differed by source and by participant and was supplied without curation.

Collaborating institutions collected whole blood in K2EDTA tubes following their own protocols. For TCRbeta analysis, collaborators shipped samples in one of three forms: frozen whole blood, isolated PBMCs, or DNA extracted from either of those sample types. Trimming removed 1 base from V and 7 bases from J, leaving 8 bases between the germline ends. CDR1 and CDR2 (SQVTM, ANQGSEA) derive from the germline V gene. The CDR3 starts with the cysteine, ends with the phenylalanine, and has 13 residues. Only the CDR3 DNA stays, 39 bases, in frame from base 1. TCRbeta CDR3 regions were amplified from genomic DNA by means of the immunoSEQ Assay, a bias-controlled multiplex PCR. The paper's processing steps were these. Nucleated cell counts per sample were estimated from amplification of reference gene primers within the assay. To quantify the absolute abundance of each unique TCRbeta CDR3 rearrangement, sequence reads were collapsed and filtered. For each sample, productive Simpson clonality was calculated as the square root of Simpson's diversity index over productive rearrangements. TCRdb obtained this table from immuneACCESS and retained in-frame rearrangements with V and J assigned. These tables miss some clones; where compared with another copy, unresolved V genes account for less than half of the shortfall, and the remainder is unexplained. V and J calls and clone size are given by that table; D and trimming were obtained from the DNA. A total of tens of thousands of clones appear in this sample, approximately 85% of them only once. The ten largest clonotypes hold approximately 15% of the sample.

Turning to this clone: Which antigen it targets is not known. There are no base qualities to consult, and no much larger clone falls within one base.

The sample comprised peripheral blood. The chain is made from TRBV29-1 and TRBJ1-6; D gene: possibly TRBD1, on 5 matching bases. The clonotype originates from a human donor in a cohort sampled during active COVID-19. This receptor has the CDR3 CSVEGRVNSPLHF. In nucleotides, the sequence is TGCAGCGTTGAAGGCAGGGTAAATTCACCCCTCCACTTT. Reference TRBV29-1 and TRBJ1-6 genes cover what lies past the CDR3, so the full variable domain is SAVISQKPSRDICQRGTSLTIQCQVDSQVTMMFWYRQQPGQSLTLIATANQGSEATYESGFVIDKFPISRPNLTFSTLTVSNMSPEDSSIYLCSVEGRVNSPLHFGNGTRLTVT.